Detailed here is one T cell receptor beta chain. Antigen: not known. The V end lost 4 bases, the J end lost 5 bases, and 18 bases lay between the germline ends. The CDR3 is 16 residues long. Germline V gene lookup returns CDR1 SNHLY and CDR2 FYNNEI. The data stem from a study of cytomegalovirus exposure and HLA in healthy donors. General study findings and limits: Common viral pathogens were later found to be apparently linked to several of the most significant clusters. In a later analysis, TCR beta V- and J-gene trimming was associated with a missense DCLRE1C variant. Among CMV-associated TCR beta chains, most appeared HLA-restricted in a later analysis.

The PCR had 60 Vbeta and 13 Jbeta primers. Some clones are missing from TCRdb's copy, which holds only in-frame ones; the method was immunoSEQ multiplex PCR. The sample consists of 160,000 or so clones, 77% of them appearing once. Material for sequencing was PBMCs. The chain combines TRBV2 with TRBJ1-5; a weak D match, TRBD1 (5 bases). The source of this sequence is a man aged 45-60 years in good health and CMV-seropositive. The CDR3 protein is CASSGTQGGGDQPQHF. The CDR3 nucleotides are TGTGCCAGCAGTGGAACCCAGGGTGGTGGGGATCAGCCCCAGCATTTT.